This passage covers 22 T cell receptor beta chains from one sample sequenced in a study of blood T cell repertoires in COVID-19. This table comes from immunoSEQ multiplex PCR, and its TCRdb copy is limited to in-frame clones, with some not included. The data show about 100,000 clones, 80% to 90% seen once. The sequencing input was peripheral blood. These receptors all stem from a human donor in a cohort sampled during active COVID-19.

V gene TRBV7-6 combines with J gene TRBJ2-5; 10 nucleotides align to TRBD2. The V gene end was trimmed by 5 bases and the J gene end by 5 bases; junction bases not matched to a gene: 11. Germline CDR1 and CDR2: SGHVS and FNYEAQ. The CDR3 runs 16 residues. Here the CDR3 reads CASSPTASGSGETQYF. CDR3 coding DNA: TGTGCCAGCAGCCCGACGGCTAGCGGGAGTGGTGAGACCCAGTACTTC.

The gene calls are TRBV2 and TRBJ1-1; TRBD1 matches 7 bases. CDR3 size: 17 residues. The J segment lost 2 bases and the V segment lost 4 bases, leaving 13 bases of the junction unmatched. Looked up from germline, CDR1 is SNHLY and CDR2 is FYNNEI. The CDR3: CASSGLKGAGGNTEAFF. The DNA of the CDR3 is TGTGCCAGCAGTGGGCTTAAGGGGGCCGGGGGTAACACTGAAGCTTTCTTT.

The gene calls are TRBV4-1 and TRBJ2-7; TRBD2 might be the D (5 bases). Germline V lookup: CDR1 MGHRA, CDR2 YSYEKL. This CDR3 has 17 residues. V was clipped by 0 bases and J by 2 bases, with 17 bases between them. The CDR3 DNA reads as TGCGCCAGCAGCCAAGAGAGTTCGACGGGAACAACCTACGAGCAGTACTTC. This sequence encodes CASSQESSTGTTYEQYF.

This clone appeared a single time. J is TRBJ1-4 and V is TRBV7-9; a possible D gene is TRBD1 (6 bases). The germline V gene encodes CDR1 SEHNR and CDR2 FQNEAQ (reference sequence). This CDR3 spans 15 amino acids. Trimming shortened V by 5 bases and J by 1 base, and 11 bases separated the two germline ends. The CDR3, as DNA: TGTGCCAGCAGCCTATTAGGGGGAACTAATGAAAAACTGTTTTTT. The encoded protein is CASSLLGGTNEKLFF.

The chain recombines TRBV5-4 with TRBJ1-4; D not certain. The length of the CDR3 is 14 residues. Germline V gene sequence: CDR1 SGHNT, CDR2 YYREEE (reference sequence). With 2 bases removed from V and 4 bases from J, the gap between germline ends came to 9 bases. In DNA, the CDR3 is TGTGCCAGCAGCTTTTGGCCGATTAATGAAAAACTGTTTTTT. Translation gives CASSFWPINEKLFF.

The chain links TRBV30 to TRBJ2-1; no clear D. In germline, CDR1 is GTSNPN, CDR2 SVGIG (reference sequence). This CDR3 contains 12 residues. The germline V and J ends were trimmed by 2 bases and 7 bases, with 9 bases remaining between them. This chain's CDR3 is CAWSLSENEQFF. CDR3 nucleotide sequence: TGTGCCTGGAGTTTGTCAGAAAATGAGCAGTTCTTC.

J is TRBJ2-7 and V is TRBV19, with 10 bases matching TRBD2. The V gene end was trimmed by 3 bases and the J gene end by 5 bases; junction bases not matched to a gene: 10. Germline loops: CDR1 LNHDA, CDR2 SQIVND (reference sequence). This CDR3 spans 16 amino acids. CDR3 loop: CASSMGSGRGSNEQYF. The CDR3 DNA is TGTGCCAGTAGTATGGGCAGCGGGAGGGGGTCCAACGAGCAGTACTTC.

There are a few counts of this clone. This chain uses TRBV11-1 with TRBJ2-3, with D possibly TRBD2 on 6 matching bases. Per the germline V gene, CDR1 is SGHAT and CDR2 is FQDESV (reference sequence). Trimming took 5 bases from V and 0 from J, leaving 12 bases between them. This CDR3 region has 15 residues. CDR3 residues: CASSGTSHSTDTQYF. In nucleotides, the CDR3 is TGTGCCAGCAGCGGTACTAGCCACAGCACAGATACGCAGTATTTT.

This chain connects TRBV7-2 to TRBJ1-5; D is possibly TRBD1 (5 bases). The CDR3 covers 14 residues. Germline values: CDR1 SGHTA, CDR2 FQGNSA. Trimming left V 5 bases short and J 11 bases short, with 19 bases between. Here the CDR3 reads CASSDRLGGGSQHF. Written as DNA, the CDR3 is TGTGCCAGCAGCGACCGGTTGGGGGGAGGGTCCCAGCATTTT.

The rearrangement uses TRBV10-1 and TRBJ2-3, with a possible D match to TRBD2 (5 bases). V lost 3 bases and J 3 bases, leaving 13 bases between the germline ends. The CDR3 runs 15 residues. Germline values: CDR1 WNHNN, CDR2 SYGVQD (reference sequence). The CDR3 is CASSEFRGETDTQYF. DNA of the CDR3: TGCGCCAGCAGTGAATTCCGGGGAGAAACAGATACGCAGTATTTT.

The CDR3 spells CASTLGLAGGEQYF. CDR3 sequence (DNA): TGTGCCAGCACCCTGGGACTAGCGGGAGGAGAGCAGTACTTC. The gene calls are TRBV7-9 and TRBJ2-7; 15 nucleotides match TRBD2. CDR1 SEHNR and CDR2 FQNEAQ come from the germline V gene (reference sequence). Unmatched junction bases numbered 5, after V lost 7 bases and J lost 7 bases. The CDR3 loop spans 14 amino acids.

The rearrangement uses TRBV27 and TRBJ2-3; D is uncertain. V lost 8 bases and J lost 3, with 12 bases in between. This CDR3 comprises 13 residues. Germline V CDR1 and CDR2: MNHEY, SMNVEV (reference sequence). CDR3 in DNA: TGTGCCAGCGCCTTCGGGTCTACAGATACGCAGTATTTT. This translates into CASAFGSTDTQYF.

This chain joins TRBV7-2 and TRBJ1-1, with D maybe TRBD1 (5 bases). The V end lost 1 base, the J end lost 1 base, and 7 bases lay between the germline ends. Germline-derived CDR1 and CDR2 are SGHTA and FQGNSA. The CDR3 runs 14 residues. The DNA of the CDR3 is TGTGCCAGCAGCTTAGGTCAGGGGAACACTGAAGCTTTCTTT. As protein: CASSLGQGNTEAFF.

The genes are TRBV28 and TRBJ2-2, with no clear D. V was cut by 7 bases and J by 6 bases, with 12 bases left in between. CDR1 is MDHEN, CDR2 SYDVKM, per germline. The CDR3 is made up of 13 amino acids. CDR3 in amino acids: CASTRVVAGELFF. The CDR3 DNA follows: TGTGCCAGCACCCGGGTGGTTGCCGGGGAGCTGTTTTTT. Together with reference TRBV28 and TRBJ2-2, the CDR3 gives the full variable domain: DVKVTQSSRYLVKRTGEKVFLECVQDMDHENMFWYRQDPGLGLRLIYFSYDVKMKEKGDIPEGYSVSREKKERFSLILESASTNQTSMYLCASTRVVAGELFFGEGSRLTVL.

The rearrangement uses TRBV19 and TRBJ2-4; no firm D call. CDR1 is LNHDA, CDR2 SQIVND, per germline (reference sequence). Trimming took 5 bases from V and 1 from J, leaving 9 bases between them. The CDR3 consists of 14 residues. The CDR3 DNA reads TGTGCCAGTAGTCAGGTCCCGGCCAAAAACATTCAGTACTTC. This codes for CASSQVPAKNIQYF.

V usage is TRBV4-3 and J usage is TRBJ1-5; TRBD1 is a possible D gene (6 bases). Trimming removed 0 bases at V and 7 bases at J, with 16 bases between. There are 16 residues in the CDR3. Germline CDR1 reads LGHNA; CDR2 reads YSLEER. The chain's CDR3 is CASSQEVRGGGQPQHF. In DNA, the CDR3 is TGCGCCAGCAGCCAAGAAGTTCGAGGGGGTGGGCAGCCCCAGCATTTT.

The rearrangement joins TRBV3-1 (or the pseudogene TRBV3-2) to TRBJ1-2; 8 positions agree with TRBD1. The J segment lost 7 bases and the V segment lost 1 base, leaving 2 bases of the junction unmatched. Germline V gene lookup returns CDR1 LGHDT and CDR2 YNNKEL (reference sequence). This CDR3 has 13 residues. The DNA of the CDR3 is TGTGCCAGCAGCCAAGGGACAGGGAGTGGCTACACCTTC. Its protein is CASSQGTGSGYTF.

The chain combines TRBV11-2 with TRBJ2-1; TRBD2 matches at 10 bases. Germline-derived CDR1 and CDR2 are SGHAT and FQNNGV. J lost 8 bases, V lost 4 bases, and 8 bases had no gene match. The length of the CDR3 is 15 residues. CDR3 sequence reads: CASSSSGRGFDEQFF. The CDR3 coding sequence is TGTGCCAGCAGCTCTAGCGGGAGAGGCTTCGATGAGCAGTTCTTC. Supplemented by reference TRBV11-2 and TRBJ2-1, the full variable domain reads EAGVAQSPRYKIIEKRQSVAFWCNPISGHATLYWYQQILGQGPKLLIQFQNNGVVDDSQLPKDRFSAERLKGVDSTLKIQPAKLEDSAVYLCASSSSGRGFDEQFFGPGTRLTVL.

The CDR3 sequence: CASSPEGASGNTIYF. CDR3 DNA sequence: TGTGCCAGCAGTCCCGAGGGGGCATCTGGAAACACCATATATTTT. The chain recombines TRBV6-5 with TRBJ1-3; 7 nucleotides match TRBD1. CDR3 size: 15 residues. V lost 5 bases and J lost 1; bases outside the gene matches: 5. Germline V gene sequence: CDR1 MNHEY, CDR2 SVGAGI.

The gene calls are TRBV28 and TRBJ2-7; a possible D gene is TRBD2 (6 bases). CDR3 size: 15 residues. Trimming cost V 2 bases and J 3 bases, with 14 bases left between them. Germline lookup yields CDR1 MDHEN and CDR2 SYDVKM. CDR3 bases: TGTGCCAGCAGTTTAAGGTGGGCGGGGATCTACGAGCAGTACTTC. Its translation is CASSLRWAGIYEQYF.

The chain employs TRBV28 and TRBJ1-2, with a weak D call TRBD1 (6 bases). The CDR3 totals 13 residues. Germline V gene lookup returns CDR1 MDHEN and CDR2 SYDVKM. With 5 bases removed from V and 7 bases from J, the gap between germline ends came to 14 bases. CDR3: CASSEPTGFGYTF. DNA for the CDR3: TGTGCCAGCAGTGAACCAACAGGGTTTGGCTACACCTTC.

The chain employs TRBV7-9 and TRBJ2-4, with D hard to call. Germline CDR1 SEHNR, CDR2 FQNEAQ (reference sequence). With 1 base removed from V and 1 base from J, the gap between germline ends came to 17 bases. The CDR3 is 18 amino acids. DNA for the CDR3: TGTGCCAGCAGCTTAGGCTACCAGGAAGGTTTGGCCAAAAACATTCAGTACTTC. Translation gives CASSLGYQEGLAKNIQYF.